The rows below give T cell receptor beta chains drawn from one sample of a study of Ad26.COV2.S vaccination and SARS-CoV-2 variants. Profiling relied on immunoSEQ multiplex PCR, and the TCRdb table lists in-frame clones only, not all of them. The sample yields roughly 380,000 clones, around 90% seen once. The material was peripheral blood, obtained in a trial of Ad26.COV2.S vaccine versus placebo. Source of these receptors: a person between 18 and 59 years old who received the Ad26.COV2.S COVID-19 vaccine or a placebo. The CDR3 runs from the conserved cysteine through the conserved F or W. D genes are given only for firm matches. The size of a clone is reported for some rows only, either as once, few or many, or as a class for expanded clones.

size,D,J,V,CDR3,DNA
NA,TRBD1,TRBJ1-2,TRBV5-1,CASSLAGTGYGYTF,TGCGCCAGCAGCTTGGCCGGGACAGGATATGGCTACACCTTC
NA,NA,TRBJ2-2,TRBV7-9,CASSFSTGELFF,TGTGCCAGCAGCTTCAGCACCGGGGAGCTGTTTTTT
NA,NA,TRBJ1-1,TRBV19,CASIRRLGFTEAFF,TGTGCCAGTATAAGAAGATTGGGATTCACTGAAGCTTTCTTT
NA,NA,TRBJ1-5,TRBV10-3,CAIGQPQHF,TGTGCCATCGGTCAGCCCCAGCATTTT
NA,NA,TRBJ1-1,TRBV7-9,CASSPTRDTEAFF,TGTGCCAGCAGCCCAACAAGGGACACTGAAGCTTTCTTT
NA,NA,TRBJ1-2,TRBV4-1,CASSPDRTPYGYTF,TGCGCCAGCAGCCCCGACAGGACACCCTATGGCTACACCTTC
NA,TRBD2,TRBJ2-7,TRBV27,CASSLSGGVTYEQYF,TGTGCCAGCAGTTTGAGCGGGGGGGTAACCTACGAGCAGTACTTC
NA,NA,TRBJ1-2,TRBV6-5,CASSYSGDYGYTF,TGTGCCAGCAGTTACTCGGGTGACTATGGCTACACCTTC
NA,NA,TRBJ2-7,TRBV7-6,CASSPGRQGGSYEQYF,TGTGCCAGCAGCCCCGGCCGGCAGGGGGGTTCCTACGAGCAGTACTTC
NA,NA,TRBJ1-4,TRBV19,CASSGAVATNEKLFF,TGTGCCAGTAGTGGAGCCGTTGCAACTAATGAAAAACTGTTTTTT
NA,TRBD1,TRBJ2-1,TRBV4-2,CASSQVGQGDLNEQFF,TGTGCCAGCAGCCAAGTTGGACAGGGGGACCTCAATGAGCAGTTCTTC
NA,TRBD1,TRBJ2-7,TRBV15,CATSSPRTGGINEQYF,TGTGCCACCAGCAGTCCTCGGACAGGGGGCATCAACGAGCAGTACTTC
NA,TRBD1,TRBJ2-7,TRBV6-6,CASIRGTGVYEQYF,TGTGCCAGCATTCGGGGGACAGGAGTCTACGAGCAGTACTTC
NA,TRBD1,TRBJ1-3,TRBV19,CASSIGDRAGNTIYF,TGTGCCAGTAGTATTGGGGACAGGGCTGGAAACACCATATATTTT
NA,NA,TRBJ2-7,TRBV6-5,CASSYSTGTPYEQYF,TGTGCCAGCAGTTACTCGACTGGGACCCCCTACGAGCAGTACTTC
once,NA,TRBJ1-5,TRBV4-1,CASSQVHGSNQPQHF,TGCGCCAGCAGCCAAGTTCACGGGTCCAATCAGCCCCAGCATTTT
NA,NA,TRBJ2-4,TRBV2,CASSLQPYSSPKNIQYF,TGTGCCAGCAGTCTCCAACCTTACTCATCTCCCAAAAACATTCAGTACTTC
NA,TRBD1,TRBJ1-5,TRBV15,CATSRDLGGSQPQHF,TGTGCCACCAGCAGAGATCTAGGGGGCTCACAGCCCCAGCATTTT
once,TRBD1,TRBJ1-2,TRBV10-3,CAITENPGGARGYTF,TGTGCCATCACCGAAAACCCAGGGGGCGCGCGTGGCTACACCTTC
NA,NA,TRBJ1-2,TRBV24-1,CATSDWNYGYTF,TGTGCCACCAGTGATTGGAACTATGGCTACACCTTC
NA,TRBD2,TRBJ2-5,TRBV19,CASSIGGAGLGETQYF,TGTGCCAGTAGTATCGGAGGAGCGGGGCTCGGAGAGACCCAGTACTTC
NA,NA,TRBJ1-1,TRBV5-4,CASSLDVGGAAEAFF,TGTGCCAGCAGCTTGGATGTAGGGGGGGCGGCTGAAGCTTTCTTT
NA,NA,TRBJ1-6,TRBV6-4,CASSDGGNSPLHF,TGTGCCAGCAGTGACGGGGGTAATTCACCCCTCCACTTT
NA,NA,TRBJ1-4,TRBV3-1/TRBV3-2,CASSLQGLEEKLFF,TGTGCCAGCAGCCTACAGGGTCTTGAGGAAAAACTGTTTTTT
NA,NA,TRBJ2-3,TRBV7-7,CASSLARSGSTDTQYF,TGTGCTAGCAGCTTAGCGAGGAGCGGGAGCACAGATACGCAGTATTTT
NA,NA,TRBJ1-2,TRBV9,CASSVEGGSLFRSNYGYTF,TGTGCCAGCAGCGTGGAAGGGGGTTCCCTATTTAGGTCTAACTATGGCTACACCTTC
NA,TRBD1,TRBJ1-2,TRBV6-5,CASSYGQGNGYGYTF,TGTGCCAGCAGTTATGGACAGGGGAACGGCTATGGCTACACCTTC
NA,TRBD1,TRBJ1-6,TRBV7-8,CASSSRQGPLHF,TGTGCCAGCAGCTCCCGACAGGGGCCCCTCCACTTT
once,NA,TRBJ1-3,TRBV7-2,CASGVGAAGNTIYF,TGTGCCAGCGGAGTGGGGGCGGCTGGAAACACCATATATTTT
NA,NA,TRBJ1-6,TRBV7-3,CASSYTDRGSPLHF,TGTGCCAGCAGCTACACGGATCGTGGTTCACCCCTCCACTTT
NA,NA,TRBJ1-5,TRBV7-8,CASSDLNQPQHF,TGTGCCAGCAGCGACCTAAATCAGCCCCAGCATTTT